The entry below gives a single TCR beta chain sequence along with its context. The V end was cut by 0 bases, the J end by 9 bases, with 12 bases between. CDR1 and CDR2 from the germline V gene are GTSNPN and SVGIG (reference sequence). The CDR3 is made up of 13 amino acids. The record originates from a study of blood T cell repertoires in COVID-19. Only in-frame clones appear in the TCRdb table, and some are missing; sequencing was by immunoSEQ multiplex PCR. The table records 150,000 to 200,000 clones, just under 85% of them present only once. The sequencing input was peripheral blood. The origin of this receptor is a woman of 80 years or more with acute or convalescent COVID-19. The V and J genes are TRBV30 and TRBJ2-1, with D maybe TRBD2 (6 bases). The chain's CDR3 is CAWSVNGGGEQFF. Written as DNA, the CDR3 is TGTGCCTGGAGTGTGAACGGGGGAGGTGAGCAGTTCTTC.